These T cell receptor beta chains were read from a single sample in a study of T cell repertoires in cytomegalovirus infection. No cognate antigen is known for these TCRs. TCRdb re-analysed the reads in MiXCR, keeping a single row per CDR3 protein. The sample carries hundreds of thousands of distinct CDR3 sequences, 33% recorded once. Sequenced here: cultured PBMCs, sampled from culture after CMV antigen stimulation. The source is a human donor in good health (CMV status not recorded). Some clones in this sample may be carry-over from other donors' samples. The CDR3 runs from the conserved cysteine through the conserved F or W. A D gene is named only where the DNA matches it firmly. Only part of the rows carry a size: once, few, many, or a class if the clone is expanded.

v_call	clone_size	j_call	d_call	cdr3_aa	cdr3_nt
TRBV18	few	TRBJ1-4	NA	CASRDGKTNEKLFF	TGTGCCAGCCGGGACGGGAAAACTAATGAAAAACTGTTTTTT
TRBV7-2	many	TRBJ1-2	NA	CASSSPGQGANYGYTF	TGTGCCAGCAGCTCCCCCGGGCAGGGCGCTAACTATGGCTACACCTTC
TRBV7-2	many	TRBJ1-5	TRBD1	CASSYDRGSNQPQHF	TGTGCCAGCAGCTATGACAGGGGAAGCAATCAGCCCCAGCATTTT
TRBV20-1	few	TRBJ1-1	NA	CSAAVGNMNTEAFF	TGCAGTGCTGCAGTGGGAAACATGAACACTGAAGCTTTCTTT
TRBV5-4	NA	TRBJ1-2	TRBD1	CASRTWGQGGTGIYGYTF	TGTGCCAGCAGGACATGGGGACAGGGCGGCACGGGGATCTATGGCTACACCTTC
TRBV19	NA	TRBJ1-5	TRBD1	CASSGPRGRTQPQHF	TGTGCCAGTAGTGGACCCAGGGGGCGTACTCAGCCCCAGCATTTT
TRBV7-2	NA	TRBJ2-1	NA	CASSLGDLAGDEQFF	TGTGCCAGCAGCTTAGGGGACTTAGCCGGGGATGAGCAGTTCTTC
TRBV7-2	many	TRBJ2-5	TRBD1	CASSPGQGETQYF	TGTGCCAGCAGCCCGGGACAGGGAGAGACCCAGTACTTC
TRBV20-1	few	TRBJ2-7	NA	CSAAAAYEQYF	TGCAGTGCCGCAGCGGCCTACGAGCAGTACTTC
TRBV18	NA	TRBJ1-4	NA	CASSPFDRTYNEKLFF	TGTGCCAGCTCACCCTTCGACAGGACTTATAATGAAAAACTGTTTTTT
TRBV11-2	once	TRBJ2-3	NA	CASSWGRRGGSSDTQYF	TGTGCCAGCAGCTGGGGGCGGAGGGGGGGAAGCTCAGATACGCAGTATTTT
TRBV7-9	NA	TRBJ2-3	TRBD2	CASSLARREGPDTQYF	TGTGCCAGCAGCTTAGCGCGGCGGGAGGGCCCCGATACGCAGTATTTT
TRBV27	NA	TRBJ2-5	NA	CASSSLQGRWETQYF	TGTGCCAGCAGTTCCCTACAGGGCCGCTGGGAGACCCAGTACTTC
TRBV10-3	NA	TRBJ1-1	NA	CAISTTDSNTEAFF	TGTGCCATCAGCACGACAGATTCGAACACTGAAGCTTTCTTT
TRBV7-2	NA	TRBJ2-5	NA	CASSPPSIAETQYF	TGTGCCAGCAGCCCCCCCTCGATCGCCGAGACCCAGTACTTC
TRBV9	few	TRBJ2-1	TRBD2	CASSAPGLAGYNEQFF	TGTGCCAGCAGCGCCCCGGGACTAGCGGGGTACAATGAGCAGTTCTTC
TRBV28	NA	TRBJ1-3	NA	CASTPWRYSGNTIYF	TGTGCCAGCACCCCATGGCGGTACTCTGGAAACACCATATATTTT
TRBV6-1	many	TRBJ1-2	NA	CASSVKGANYGYTF	TGTGCCAGCAGTGTTAAGGGAGCTAACTATGGCTACACCTTC
TRBV30	NA	TRBJ1-1	NA	CAWSVGLRTEAFF	TGTGCCTGGAGTGTAGGGTTACGAACTGAAGCTTTCTTT
TRBV7-9	NA	TRBJ2-2	NA	CASSSGDIANTGELFF	TGTGCCAGCAGCTCGGGGGATATCGCGAACACCGGGGAGCTGTTTTTT
TRBV20-1	few	TRBJ2-3	TRBD2	CSARDPSAGSTDTQYF	TGCAGTGCTAGAGATCCCTCAGCGGGAAGCACAGATACGCAGTATTTT
TRBV7-9	NA	TRBJ1-1	NA	CASSSYAPATEAFF	TGTGCCAGCAGCTCGTATGCCCCGGCAACTGAAGCTTTCTTT
TRBV5-1	NA	TRBJ1-1	NA	CASSPSPGTANTEAFF	TGCGCCAGCAGCCCCAGTCCCGGGACGGCGAACACTGAAGCTTTCTTT
TRBV7-6	few	TRBJ2-3	TRBD2	CASSPEWRGGTDTQYF	TGTGCCAGCAGCCCCGAGTGGCGGGGGGGCACAGATACGCAGTATTTT
TRBV7-2	few	TRBJ2-2	NA	CASTRVGGRNTGELFF	TGTGCCAGCACTCGCGTGGGGGGGCGGAACACCGGGGAGCTGTTTTTT
TRBV10-3	NA	TRBJ1-5	NA	CAISESREGDQPQHF	TGTGCCATCAGTGAGTCTAGGGAGGGGGATCAGCCCCAGCATTTT
TRBV4-1	few	TRBJ1-1	NA	CASSQDPLGRGAAFF	TGCGCCAGCAGCCAAGACCCCTTGGGTCGGGGTGCAGCTTTCTTT
TRBV2	NA	TRBJ1-5	NA	CASSLGSVGNQPQHF	TGTGCCAGCAGCCTCGGATCGGTGGGCAATCAGCCCCAGCATTTT